The T cell receptor (beta chain) described here comes from a study of response to subunit inactivated influenza vaccine (dated by TCRdb to between 2018 and 2020). Regarding the study in general: To follow how T cells responded to a trivalent subunit inactivated influenza vaccine, the researchers relied on deep quantitative profiling of the T cell receptor repertoire. Overall study results and their limits: The authors suggested that each seasonal influenza vaccination may recruit only a limited number of new T cells.

This clonotype occurred a few times. Its recognized antigen is unknown. Qualities for individual bases were not recorded, and no much larger clone is one base off. The method behind the library was RT-PCR. The instrument given in TCRdb is Illumina HiSeq 2500. TCRdb trimmed the raw reads at Q25, called clones with MiXCR and kept productive beta chains. CDR3 protein duplicates are merged, each entry listing the most common genes and DNA. For this sample there are hundreds of thousands of distinct CDR3 sequences; less than 15% appear just once. The ten largest clones represent 7.5% to 9% of the sample. The source is a man aged 45 to 65 who received an inactivated influenza vaccine. Donor details come from another sample of the same person, matched by shared clones. The input for sequencing was PBMCs from blood, taken about 14 days before vaccination.

In nucleotides, the sequence is TGTGCCACCAGTGCCCAAAACATTCAGTACTTC. The translation is CATSAQNIQYF. The V gene is TRBV24-1 and the J gene is TRBJ2-4, with no reliable assignment of the D segment. A distance of 3 bases separates the germline ends of V and J, which lose 5 bases and 5 bases respectively. From its cysteine to its phenylalanine, the CDR3 spans 11 amino acids. The DNA shown is the 33-base CDR3, in frame from base 1. CDR1 and CDR2 are read off the germline V gene as KGHDR and SFDVKD.